Below are 17 T cell receptor beta chains sequenced from a single sample in a study of CD8 T cells in Susac syndrome. RNA, at about 0.5 to 1 ug, was reverse transcribed with random hexamers. MiXCR was run by TCRdb on the immunoSEQ multiplex PCR reads, yielding one entry per CDR3 protein. The sample has roughly 150,000 distinct CDR3 sequences, around 96% seen once. Sequenced input: CD4+ T cells from PBMCs. All receptors come from a human donor with Susac syndrome.

The chain is built from TRBV18 and TRBJ2-7, with unresolved D. Trimming stripped 9 bases from V and 2 bases from J, with 11 bases between. CDR3 size: 12 residues. The V gene's germline CDR1 is KGHSH and CDR2 LQKENI. CDR3 amino acids: CASSGGTYEQYF. The CDR3 nucleotides are TGTGCCAGTTCTGGTGGGACCTACGAGCAGTACTTC.

The chain carries TRBV4-1 and TRBJ2-7; TRBD1 or TRBD2 may be the D gene (5 bases each). V gave up 4 bases and J gave up 2 bases, with 12 bases separating them. The CDR3 covers 14 residues. Germline V gene data show CDR1 as MGHRA and CDR2 as YSYEKL. The CDR3 spells CASSPPGPTYEQYF. The CDR3 region has the DNA TGCGCCAGCAGCCCGCCGGGACCGACCTACGAGCAGTACTTC.

This sequence joins TRBV7-9 and TRBJ1-2, with D perhaps TRBD1 (6 bases). The CDR3 covers 14 residues. Between the trimmed V and J ends, which lost 1 base and 7 bases, there was a span of 13 bases. Germline V gives CDR1 SEHNR, CDR2 FQNEAQ (reference sequence). Here the CDR3 DNA reads TGTGCCAGCAGCTTAGGGCAGGGGAGCACTGGCTACACCTTC. This codes for CASSLGQGSTGYTF.

The V gene is TRBV7-2, the J gene TRBJ2-5; no reliable D call. Germline assignment: CDR1 SGHTA and CDR2 FQGNSA. The CDR3 loop spans 13 amino acids. The V gene lost 0 bases and the J gene lost 1 base, with 3 bases spanning the gap. Here the CDR3 DNA reads TGTGCCAGCAGCTTAGCGGCCCAAGAGACCCAGTACTTC. Residues: CASSLAAQETQYF.

This sequence joins TRBV24-1 and TRBJ2-5; D tentatively reads TRBD1 or TRBD2 (5 bases each). Germline lookup yields CDR1 KGHDR and CDR2 SFDVKD. V gave up 2 bases and J gave up 5 bases, with 11 bases separating them. The CDR3 consists of 14 residues. This chain's CDR3 is CATSDSGRDETQYF. CDR3 bases: TGTGCCACCAGTGATTCCGGCAGGGACGAGACCCAGTACTTC.

The chain recombines TRBV7-8 with TRBJ2-7, with D possibly TRBD2 on 6 matching bases. Germline V gene sequence: CDR1 SGHVS, CDR2 FQNEAQ. V was pared by 1 base and J by 3 bases, with 10 bases between. The CDR3 consists of 14 residues. The CDR3 coding sequence is TGTGCCAGCAGCTTAGGTCGGAGGGACTACGAGCAGTACTTC. It is translated as CASSLGRRDYEQYF.

This CDR3 is CASSPRGNGHNEQFF. CDR3 in DNA: TGTGCCAGCTCACCACGGGGCAACGGCCACAATGAGCAGTTCTTC. The chain recombines TRBV18 with TRBJ2-1; perhaps TRBD1 as D (5 bases). The V gene's germline CDR1 is KGHSH and CDR2 LQKENI. CDR3 length: 15 amino acids. The V end lost 1 base, the J end lost 5 bases, and 12 bases lay between the germline ends.

This clonotype appeared once. Here the CDR3 DNA reads TGTGCCAGCAGCTTAGCGGCGACAGGCGGCACTGAAGCTTTCTTT. As protein: CASSLAATGGTEAFF. The chain carries TRBV7-9 and TRBJ1-1; TRBD1 is a possible D gene (6 bases). Looked up from germline, CDR1 is SEHNR and CDR2 is FQNEAQ (reference sequence). The V and J ends lost 0 bases and 4 bases respectively, with 12 bases between them. This CDR3 is 15 amino acids long.

This sequence joins TRBV29-1 and TRBJ1-2; D might be TRBD1 (5 bases). The length of the CDR3 is 12 residues. Germline CDR1 and CDR2: SQVTM and ANQGSEA. Trimming left V 6 bases short and J 8 bases short, with 16 bases between. The CDR3 DNA reads as TGCAGCGTGTCCCAGGGTTCGGGGGGCTACACCTTC. Encoded protein: CSVSQGSGGYTF.

This sequence joins TRBV11-2 and TRBJ2-7, with TRBD1 matching over 7 bases. J gave up 4 bases and V 2 bases, and 5 bases lay outside the gene matches. The CDR3 loop spans 14 amino acids. Germline loops: CDR1 SGHAT, CDR2 FQNNGV. Here the CDR3 DNA reads TGTGCCAGCAGCTTAACTTCACAGGGGTACGAGCAGTACTTC. Its translation is CASSLTSQGYEQYF.

This chain joins TRBV7-3 and TRBJ2-1; TRBD1 is a possible D gene (5 bases). The CDR3 consists of 12 residues. V lost 4 bases, J lost 7 bases, and 8 bases lay in between. The germline gives CDR1 SGHTA, CDR2 FQGTGA. The CDR3 sequence is CASSSQGNEQFF. CDR3 in DNA: TGTGCCAGCAGCTCCCAGGGTAATGAGCAGTTCTTC. Using reference TRBV7-3 and TRBJ2-1 for the parts outside the CDR3, the full variable domain is GAGVSQTPSNKVTEKGKYVELRCDPISGHTALYWYRQSLGQGPEFLIYFQGTGAADDSGLPNDRFFAVRPEGSVSTLKIQRTERGDSAVYLCASSSQGNEQFFGPGTRLTVL.

The count of this clonotype is one. The chain is built from TRBV20-1 and TRBJ1-6; the D is unclear. The CDR3 is made up of 15 amino acids. V lost 5 bases and J 2 bases, leaving 13 bases between the germline ends. Germline V gene data show CDR1 as DFQATT and CDR2 as SNEGSKA (reference sequence). Here the CDR3 DNA reads TGCAGTGCTCTTCCCCAAGGAACCTATAATTCACCCCTCCACTTT. Protein sequence: CSALPQGTYNSPLHF.

V is TRBV5-6 and J is TRBJ1-2, with D unresolved. The germline CDR1 and CDR2 sequences are SGHDT and YYEEEE. The germline V and J ends were trimmed by 0 bases and 6 bases, with 12 bases remaining between them. The CDR3 is 14 residues long. This CDR3 is CASSLGRIGHGYTF. Here the CDR3 DNA reads TGTGCCAGCAGCTTGGGCAGGATTGGTCATGGCTACACCTTC.

The V gene is TRBV24-1, the J gene TRBJ1-5; D perhaps matches TRBD1 (5 bases). The germline gives CDR1 KGHDR, CDR2 SFDVKD. V gave up 6 bases and J gave up 9 bases, with 14 bases separating them. There are 13 residues in the CDR3. The CDR3 DNA sequence: TGTGCCACCAGTCCCGGGACCGGCCGGCCCCAGCATTTT. Protein: CATSPGTGRPQHF.

This clonotype was seen just once. The V call is TRBV19, the J call TRBJ1-4, with D hard to call. CDR3 length: 15 amino acids. Per the germline V gene, CDR1 is LNHDA and CDR2 is SQIVND (reference sequence). The V end lost 6 bases, the J end lost 7 bases, and 18 bases lay between the germline ends. CDR3 sequence reads: CASSPLVGLGEKLFF. Here the CDR3 DNA reads TGTGCCAGTAGCCCTCTGGTGGGATTGGGTGAAAAACTGTTTTTT.

The chain uses TRBV9 and TRBJ1-6, with TRBD1 matching over 7 bases. This CDR3 is 15 amino acids long. The germline V gene has CDR1 SGDLS and CDR2 YYNGEE. V lost 0 bases to trimming and J lost 3 bases; unmatched junction nucleotides: 0. This CDR3 is CASSVGQGYNSPLHF. CDR3 DNA: TGTGCCAGCAGCGTAGGACAGGGCTATAATTCACCCCTCCACTTT.

In the case of this clonotype: At one boundary the junction diverges from the germline segment, which might be a read error. The chain couples TRBV7-9 to TRBJ2-1, with D tentatively TRBD1 (6 bases). Germline V CDR1 and CDR2: SEHNR, FQNEAQ (reference sequence). The CDR3 is made up of 11 amino acids. The CDR3 DNA sequence: TGTGCCAGCAGCTTGGGACAAGGAGTCCTCTTC. Protein product: CASSLGQGVLF.